This is a list of T cell receptor beta chains from one sample in a study of blood T cell repertoires in COVID-19. Produced via immunoSEQ multiplex PCR; TCRdb's table is partial and in-frame only. The sample has about 220,000 clones; 70% to 85% are singletons. The sequenced sample consisted of PBMCs or T cells enriched from blood (not recorded which). Receptors were obtained from an older woman who had recovered from COVID-19. Each CDR3 is given with its conserved first and last residue. D genes are given only for firm matches. Size values are once, few and many counts, or a class for expanded clones, and some rows have none.

abundance	v_gene	j_gene	d_gene	CDR3aa	CDR3nt
-	TRBV18	TRBJ2-7	-	CASSSTRDYEQYF	TGTGCCAGCTCATCGACGAGGGACTACGAGCAGTACTTC
-	TRBV29-1	TRBJ1-2	-	CSVGQDGYGYTF	TGCAGCGTTGGACAGGACGGGTATGGCTACACCTTC
-	TRBV4-3	TRBJ1-2	TRBD1	CASSPSDRASYTF	TGCGCCAGCAGCCCCTCGGACAGGGCGAGCTACACCTTC
few	TRBV7-9	TRBJ1-1	-	CASSLVGAGTEAFF	TGTGCCAGCAGCTTAGTAGGGGCAGGGACTGAAGCTTTCTTT
-	TRBV6-2/TRBV6-3	TRBJ2-5	TRBD2	CASRPLAGGETQYF	TGTGCCAGCAGACCTTTAGCGGGGGGAGAGACCCAGTACTTC
-	TRBV5-5	TRBJ1-1	-	CASSLGVGTEAFF	TGTGCCAGCAGCTTGGGTGTCGGCACTGAAGCTTTCTTT
-	TRBV5-1	TRBJ1-3	-	CASSLVPGSGNTIYF	TGCGCCAGCAGCTTGGTACCCGGGTCTGGAAACACCATATATTTT
few	TRBV4-3	TRBJ1-1	-	CASSQDIRNTEAFF	TGCGCCAGCAGCCAAGATATCAGGAACACTGAAGCTTTCTTT
-	TRBV6-2/TRBV6-3	TRBJ2-7	TRBD1	CASSYKGAREQYF	TGTGCCAGCAGTTACAAGGGGGCGAGGGAGCAGTACTTC
-	TRBV4-1	TRBJ1-1	-	CASSHPTGGTEAFF	TGCGCCAGCAGCCACCCAACCGGGGGCACTGAAGCTTTCTTT
-	TRBV6-5	TRBJ2-6	-	CASHTSSGANVLTF	TGTGCCAGCCATACAAGCTCTGGGGCCAACGTCCTGACTTTC
-	TRBV7-6	TRBJ2-5	-	CASSLVAGLGGETQYF	TGTGCCAGCAGCTTAGTGGCAGGTTTGGGCGGGGAGACCCAGTACTTC
-	TRBV6-2/TRBV6-3	TRBJ1-1	TRBD1	CASSLTTGQTNTEAFF	TGTGCCAGCAGTCTAACAACGGGACAGACGAACACTGAAGCTTTCTTT
-	TRBV6-1	TRBJ1-5	TRBD1	CASSDAGGESRQPQHF	TGTGCCAGCAGTGACGCAGGGGGCGAATCTCGTCAGCCCCAGCATTTT
-	TRBV19	TRBJ2-1	TRBD2	CASSREGPYNEQFF	TGTGCCAGTAGTAGGGAGGGGCCCTACAATGAGCAGTTCTTC
-	TRBV7-9	TRBJ2-5	-	CASSTMEGGPSWETQYF	TGTGCCAGCAGCACCATGGAGGGGGGGCCATCATGGGAGACCCAGTACTTC
once	TRBV5-1	TRBJ1-6	-	CASSFGVPSSYNSPLHF	TGCGCCAGCAGCTTCGGGGTCCCGAGCTCCTATAATTCACCCCTCCACTTT
-	TRBV6-5	TRBJ2-7	-	CASRRDPDYEQYF	TGTGCCAGCAGGCGGGACCCCGACTACGAGCAGTACTTC
-	TRBV3-1/TRBV3-2	TRBJ1-4	-	CASSQEGGEKLFF	TGTGCCAGCAGCCAAGAAGGAGGAGAAAAACTGTTTTTT
few	TRBV7-2	TRBJ2-2	-	CASSLGWLASGELFF	TGTGCCAGCAGCTTAGGTTGGTTAGCCTCCGGGGAGCTGTTTTTT
-	TRBV4-3	TRBJ1-5	-	CASSLGGRQPQHF	TGCGCCAGCAGCCTAGGGGGTCGTCAGCCCCAGCATTTT
-	TRBV11-1	TRBJ1-2	-	CASSLGQDNGYTF	TGTGCCAGCAGCTTAGGCCAGGATAATGGCTACACCTTC
-	TRBV6-2/TRBV6-3	TRBJ1-5	TRBD1	CASSYRGIPLRHRGKQPQHF	TGTGCCAGCAGTTACCGGGGAATACCCTTGAGGCACAGGGGGAAGCAGCCCCAGCATTTT
few	TRBV21-1	TRBJ2-2	-	CQDRATGELFF	TGTCAGGACAGGGCCACCGGGGAGCTGTTTTTT
-	TRBV7-9	TRBJ2-1	TRBD1	CASSLTGTGLTYNEQFF	TGTGCCAGCAGCTTAACCGGGACAGGGTTGACCTACAATGAGCAGTTCTTC
-	TRBV3-1/TRBV3-2	TRBJ1-5	TRBD1	CASSPRTGNQPQHF	TGTGCCAGCAGCCCCCGGACAGGTAATCAGCCCCAGCATTTT